This paragraph reports one T cell receptor (beta chain). Other nucleotide sequences from this sample produce the same CDR3. V was trimmed by 6 bases and J by 2 bases, leaving 17 bases between them. The CDR3 loop spans 15 amino acids. Germline CDR1 and CDR2: MNHNY and SVGAGI (reference sequence). The entry originates in a study of blood T cell repertoires in COVID-19. Across the study: Researchers got acute and convalescent COVID-19 samples from the United States, Italy and Spain.

The repertoire was sequenced with immunoSEQ multiplex PCR; TCRdb's copy has only in-frame clones and lacks some. The data show roughly 290,000 clones, approximately 85% seen once. Sequenced sample: PBMCs or T cells enriched from blood (not recorded which). The chain has TRBV6-6 and TRBJ2-7; D is possibly TRBD2 (5 bases). The receptor was derived from a man in his thirties or forties who had recovered from COVID-19. CDR3 in amino acids: CASSPPGLATYEQYF. In DNA, the CDR3 is TGTGCCAGCAGCCCTCCGGGATTGGCCACCTACGAGCAGTACTTC.